Listed below are T cell receptor beta chains from one sample, sequenced in a study of beta chain features in type 1 diabetes. TCRdb's table, derived via immunoSEQ multiplex PCR, lists solely in-frame clones and lacks some. The sample includes around 170,000 clones, around 9% of them seen just once. Sequenced input: central memory CD4+ T cells from blood. The receptors were sampled from a woman in her 30s with type 1 diabetes. The CDR3 runs from the conserved cysteine through the conserved F or W. D genes are given only for firm matches. Size is omitted from some rows. Given values are once, few, many or a class for expanded clones.

j_call clone_size v_call d_call cdr3_aa cdr3_nt
TRBJ2-1 NA TRBV19 NA CASSSERRANHEQFF TGTGCCAGTAGTTCCGAGCGGAGGGCCAACCATGAGCAGTTCTTC
TRBJ1-5 few TRBV7-2 TRBD1 CASSSRGQGSNQPQHF TGTGCCAGCAGCTCGAGAGGACAGGGAAGCAATCAGCCCCAGCATTTT
TRBJ2-7 few TRBV28 TRBD2 CASSLSGVTYEQYF TGTGCCAGCAGCTTAAGCGGGGTTACCTACGAGCAGTACTTC
TRBJ1-1 many TRBV18 NA CASSPYQGNGTEAFF TGTGCCAGCTCGCCATACCAGGGAAATGGGACTGAAGCTTTCTTT
TRBJ1-2 few TRBV6-5 NA CASRMRGLGPGYTF TGTGCCAGCAGGATGCGGGGGCTGGGACCCGGCTACACCTTC
TRBJ2-5 NA TRBV7-3 TRBD2 CASSPLAGAEETQYF TGTGCCAGCAGCCCGCTAGCGGGAGCGGAGGAGACCCAGTACTTC
TRBJ1-2 few TRBV14 TRBD1 CASSRGQGFSYGYTF TGTGCCAGCAGCCGGGGACAGGGCTTTAGCTATGGCTACACCTTC
TRBJ1-1 NA TRBV27 NA CASSLARTDTEAFF TGTGCCAGCAGTTTAGCACGGACTGATACTGAAGCTTTCTTT
TRBJ2-5 once TRBV11-3 TRBD2 CASSRGLAGETQYF TGTGCCAGCAGCCGCGGACTAGCGGGAGAGACCCAGTACTTC
TRBJ2-2 few TRBV19 TRBD2 CASRGTSGTGELFF TGTGCCAGTAGGGGGACTAGCGGCACCGGGGAGCTGTTTTTT
TRBJ2-1 NA TRBV6-1 TRBD2 CASPVLAGSYNEQFF TGTGCCAGTCCTGTACTAGCGGGGTCCTACAATGAGCAGTTCTTC
TRBJ2-5 few TRBV7-9 NA CASSFPSQETQYF TGTGCCAGCAGCTTTCCATCCCAAGAGACCCAGTACTTC
TRBJ2-1 many TRBV5-4 NA CASSLGLATSYNEQFF TGTGCCAGCAGCTTGGGGCTAGCGACCTCCTACAATGAGCAGTTCTTC
TRBJ2-1 few TRBV9 NA CASSTRLGPYNEQFF TGTGCCAGCAGCACCAGACTAGGACCCTACAATGAGCAGTTCTTC
TRBJ2-3 NA TRBV4-2 TRBD1 CASSQNRDRVTDTQYF TGTGCCAGCAGCCAAAACCGGGACAGGGTCACAGATACGCAGTATTTT
TRBJ1-2 NA TRBV10-3 TRBD1 CAISEGQDFYGYTF TGTGCCATCAGTGAGGGACAGGACTTCTATGGCTACACCTTC
TRBJ1-1 few TRBV7-3 NA CASSPQGAGAAFF TGTGCCAGCAGCCCACAGGGTGCAGGGGCGGCTTTCTTT
TRBJ2-1 few TRBV4-2 TRBD1 CASSTGTGNEQFF TGTGCCAGCAGCACCGGGACAGGCAATGAGCAGTTCTTC
TRBJ2-5 NA TRBV6-6 NA CASSYSRLGETQYF TGTGCCAGCAGTTACTCGAGACTAGGAGAGACCCAGTACTTC
TRBJ2-5 NA TRBV18 NA CASTDNRAQETQYF TGTGCCAGCACAGATAACAGGGCACAAGAGACCCAGTACTTC
TRBJ2-1 NA TRBV30 TRBD2 CAWSVSGSYNEQFF TGTGCCTGGAGTGTTAGCGGGTCCTACAATGAGCAGTTCTTC
TRBJ1-5 few TRBV6-1 NA CAISPGEQGIQPQHF TGTGCCATCAGTCCCGGGGAACAGGGTATACAGCCCCAGCATTTT
TRBJ2-7 few TRBV11-2 TRBD2 CASSGRLAGGKNEQYF TGTGCCAGCAGCGGTAGGCTAGCGGGAGGGAAAAACGAGCAGTACTTC
TRBJ1-1 NA TRBV18 TRBD1 CASSATGGAIAEAFF TGTGCCAGCTCAGCTACAGGGGGCGCGATTGCTGAAGCTTTCTTT
TRBJ2-3 NA TRBV13 NA CASSSTGGQEQYF TGTGCCAGCAGCTCTACGGGGGGACAGGAGCAGTATTTT
TRBJ1-1 few TRBV29-1 NA CSVEWEGRTEAFF TGCAGCGTTGAATGGGAGGGGAGAACTGAAGCTTTCTTT
TRBJ1-1 few TRBV5-4 NA CASSQAGPGTEAFF TGTGCCAGCAGCCAAGCAGGGCCTGGCACTGAAGCTTTCTTT
TRBJ2-7 NA TRBV29-1 NA CSVEGRGLPSNEQYF TGCAGCGTTGAAGGCCGGGGACTTCCTTCGAACGAGCAGTACTTC
TRBJ2-3 NA TRBV29-1 NA CSAEGLAFTDTQYF TGCAGCGCCGAGGGTCTAGCATTCACAGATACGCAGTATTTT
TRBJ2-1 few TRBV5-1 TRBD2 CASRGIPSGLANEQFF TGCGCCAGCAGGGGGATCCCATCCGGACTAGCAAATGAGCAGTTCTTC
TRBJ2-1 many TRBV4-1 TRBD1 CASSRATGYNEQFF TGCGCCAGCAGCCGAGCGACAGGGTACAATGAGCAGTTCTTC